The clone carrying this T cell receptor beta chain was counted once. What it binds is unknown. These data come from a study of cytomegalovirus exposure and HLA in healthy donors. Overall study findings and caveats: The study carried out a later analysis of TCR beta sequences. It associated 15,000 to 20,000 of them with specific HLA alleles at a false discovery rate of 0.05. CMV antigen specificity was confirmed in vitro for a few CMV-associated chains. The study listed roughly 150 cytomegalovirus-associated TCR beta chains.

PCR involved 60 Vbeta and 13 Jbeta primers. The assay was immunoSEQ multiplex PCR, and TCRdb's table has in-frame clones only and misses some. The data contain around 93,000 clones, approximately 69% of them singletons. This CDR3 is built from 15 residues. V shed 4 bases, J shed 4 bases, and the junction held 9 bases outside the gene matches. The germline V gene has CDR1 SNHLY and CDR2 FYNNEI. The V and J genes are TRBV2 and TRBJ2-7, with 8 bases lining up with TRBD1. The material sequenced was PBMCs. This clonotype was sampled from a boy younger than 18 in good health and CMV-seropositive. DNA for the CDR3: TGTGCCAGCAGTGGCGGGCAGGGGGCGCGGTACGAGCAGTACTTC. Translation: CASSGGQGARYEQYF.